One sample yielded the 8 T cell receptor beta chains listed below, sequenced in a study of sequential checkpoint blockade in melanoma. Here immunoSEQ multiplex PCR was the method, and the copy in TCRdb shows in-frame clones only, minus some. The sample includes tens of thousands of clones, around 75% of them seen just once. Noted treatment: randomized to nivolumab then ipilimumab (arm A) or the reverse (arm B). The sequencing used CD8+ T cells sorted from blood (inferred from file names), collected from a patient given nivolumab and ipilimumab in sequence. The receptor set was obtained from a human donor with melanoma.

V and J are TRBV5-1 and TRBJ1-5, with D hard to call. V gave up 6 bases and J gave up 8 bases, with 18 bases separating them. CDR3 length equals 14 residues. The germline CDR1 and CDR2 sequences are SGHRS and YFSETQ. For the CDR3, the DNA is TGCGCCAGCACCCTCAACAGCCCTTCGGAGCCCCAGCATTTT. It encodes CASTLNSPSEPQHF.

The V gene is TRBV29-1, the J gene TRBJ2-3, with D possibly matching TRBD1 (5 bases). Germline V CDR1 and CDR2: SQVTM, ANQGSEA. The V gene lost 0 bases and the J gene lost 8 bases, with 12 bases spanning the gap. The CDR3 has 13 residues. CDR3 region: CSVEDSRVGTQYF. In DNA, the CDR3 is TGCAGCGTTGAAGATAGCAGGGTTGGTACGCAGTATTTT.

The chain links TRBV27 to TRBJ2-3; tentative D call: TRBD1 (6 bases). Germline assignment: CDR1 MNHEY and CDR2 SMNVEV (reference sequence). The CDR3 loop spans 15 amino acids. With 3 bases removed from V and 4 bases from J, the gap between germline ends came to 14 bases. In DNA, the CDR3 is TGTGCCAGCAGTTTTGGCAGGGGAAGCCCAGATACGCAGTATTTT. It codes for CASSFGRGSPDTQYF.

This clone came up a few times. The rearrangement joins TRBV28 to TRBJ2-7; 7 bases agree with TRBD1. The CDR3 runs 16 residues. The ends lost 4 bases at V and 3 bases at J; junction bases unmatched: 12. Germline assignment: CDR1 MDHEN and CDR2 SYDVKM. The CDR3, as DNA: TGTGCCAGCAGTTATGGCAGGTTAGGACAGGTCTACGAGCAGTACTTC. This encodes CASSYGRLGQVYEQYF.

The V and J genes are TRBV15 and TRBJ2-5; D possibly corresponds to TRBD1 (6 bases). In germline, CDR1 is LNHNV, CDR2 YYDKDF (reference sequence). The CDR3 consists of 17 residues. V lost 5 bases to trimming and J lost 0 bases, with 19 bases between them. CDR3 protein: CATSSPLGRGYQETQYF. The DNA of the CDR3 is TGTGCCACCAGCTCCCCCCTGGGCAGGGGCTACCAAGAGACCCAGTACTTC.

This clone is medium-sized by share. J is TRBJ2-7 and V is TRBV27; tentatively, D is TRBD2 (5 bases). The V and J ends lost 4 bases and 0 bases respectively, with 19 bases between them. From germline, CDR1 is MNHEY and CDR2 SMNVEV (reference sequence). The CDR3 spans 17 residues. Here the CDR3 reads CASSSTSSDWSSYEQYF. In DNA form, the CDR3 reads TGTGCCAGCAGTTCCACGAGCTCGGACTGGAGCTCCTACGAGCAGTACTTC.

V usage is TRBV5-4 and J usage is TRBJ1-5; D is unclear. This CDR3 comprises 15 residues. Germline V CDR1 and CDR2: SGHNT, YYREEE (reference sequence). V was cut by 0 bases and J by 1 base, with 8 bases left in between. DNA of the CDR3: TGTGCCAGCAGCTTGGATGGAGCAAGCAATCAGCCCCAGCATTTT. Its translation is CASSLDGASNQPQHF. Looking up the rest from reference TRBV5-4 and TRBJ1-5 gives the full variable domain: ETGVTQSPTHLIKTRGQQVTLRCSSQSGHNTVSWYQQALGQGPQFIFQYYREEENGRGNFPPRFSGLQFPNYSSELNVNALELDDSALYLCASSLDGASNQPQHFGDGTRLSIL.

This chain connects TRBV11-2 to TRBJ2-7, with TRBD2 matching over 8 bases. Germline V gene data show CDR1 as SGHAT and CDR2 as FQNNGV. CDR3 length equals 15 residues. Trimming cost V 5 bases and J 1 base; bases outside gene matches: 7. In DNA, the CDR3 is TGTGCCAGCAGCCCGGCCCCGGGGGGGTCCTACGAGCAGTACTTC. Amino acids: CASSPAPGGSYEQYF.